This T cell receptor beta chain originates from a study of shared clonotypes between healthy human individuals (dated by TCRdb to 2020 to 2021). With regard to the full study: The cohort included three men and two women between 18 and 49 years of age. Between about 0.85 and 9.5 billion PBMCs per donor were obtained by leukapheresis. To estimate repertoire size and how much clonotype sharing occurs between individuals, the study deeply sequenced the blood TCR repertoires of about five healthy adults. For each donor, CD4 naive and CD4 memory were each run on three plates, CD8 naive on two plates, and CD8 memory on one plate. To increase sequencing depth and limit assay-specific biases, TCR repertoire library preparation and sequencing were carried out by different laboratories using diverse techniques. The paper as a whole reports these results and caveats: Pairwise subsampling led to the expectation that sequencing depth would affect the degree of clonotype sharing among donors. Estimated clonotype richness was generally larger for naive than for memory subsets. Compared with non-shared clonotypes, the clonotypes found in all four sorted-subset donors had higher generation probabilities. Across four donors, around 5% of naive CD4, more than 3% of naive CD8, roughly 2.2% of memory CD4, and approximately 0.4% of memory CD8 clonotypes were shared. Sampling was restricted to blood, and TCR repertoires in tissue are likely to differ from TCR repertoires in blood. Because the study included only a small number of donors, the genetic and exposure-history diversity represented was limited. Even with the large sequencing depth, rarefaction of the sorted-subset datasets indicated that sequencing was incomplete.

The donors were healthy, HIV-negative adults who had no recently reported acute infections or vaccinations. Every donor was a Caucasian adult residing in Nashville, Tennessee, USA. CD4+ T cells were enriched through magnetic negative selection, after which naive cells were positively selected on CD45RA and the remaining negative fraction served as the memory subset. Blood was collected by leukapheresis, and PBMCs were isolated by Ficoll-Histopaque density gradient centrifugation and then cryopreserved in liquid nitrogen vapor phase. Analytical flow cytometry was used to check the purity and quantity of every magnetically sorted T cell population. Each sorted fraction had its genomic DNA isolated and then quantified by UV absorbance on a Nanodrop 2000c. For this clone: Its antigen is unknown. No much larger clonotype is one base removed from it; base qualities were not supplied.

Its CDR3 holds 12 amino acids, cysteine through phenylalanine. Only the CDR3 region is kept as DNA, spanning 36 bases read in frame from base 1. From the germline V gene, CDR1 is SQVTM and CDR2 is ANQGSEA. Using the deep immunoSEQ assay, multiplex PCR amplified TCR CDR3 regions from genomic DNA. For each cell subset, the extracted genomic DNA was distributed evenly across all wells of several immunoSEQ 96-well plates, and each plate served as one replicate. For sorted subsets, 150 to 250 ng genomic DNA, equal to about 30,000 T cell genomes, was loaded into each replicate PCR. Purified libraries were measured with a Qubit 3.0 fluorometer, size-checked on a Bioanalyzer 2100, and measured again with the KAPA Library Quantification kit. Every immunoSEQ 96-well plate was sequenced on a separate single-read 150-cycle Illumina NextSeq 550 flow cell. The authors' analysis ran thus. Because only junctional sequences without quality scores were contained in the immunoSEQ output, filtering matching that applied to full-length reads could not be performed. To assign V/J genes and CDR3, sequences were annotated against IMGT germline references using PyIR, a Python wrapper for IgBLAST v1.9. Reads were removed for weak V/J assignments (E-value above 1e-6), missing CDR3, stop codons, out-of-frame junctions, or ambiguous translated residues. A V3J clonotype was defined by an identical inferred V gene, J gene, and CDR3 amino acid sequence. To compute the percentage overlap between repertoires, the number of shared unique clonotypes was divided by the size of the smaller repertoire. Repertoire richness was assessed with RTK rarefaction, the Chao1 estimator, and Recon v2.1 estimates of unobserved clonotypes. OLGA was used to compute generation probabilities for all TCRbeta clonotypes that the gDNA method yielded from several donors. The table comes from immuneACCESS by way of TCRdb, which keeps in-frame sequences with V and J called. Part of the clones is missing from these tables; in studies checked, under half for an unresolved V gene and the rest for unknown reasons. The DNA gave D and trimming, while V, J and clone size come from that table. Counted in this sample were under 1,100,000 clones; 60% to 80% of them appeared once. The ten largest clones capture approximately 1.5% of the sample.

The V gene is TRBV29-1 and the J gene is TRBJ2-5, and possibly TRBD2, on 5 matching bases. The J call may be mistaken, given a closer DNA end match to TRBJ2-7. Sequencing input: memory CD4+ T cells sorted from blood. Reading the label with the study, this specimen's cell subset or site is: CD45RA-negative fraction. This clonotype was obtained from a man younger than 35 in good health. DNA sequence: TGCAGCGTTGAGCTAGCCTCCTACGAGCAGTACTTC. Its amino acids are CSVELASYEQYF.